The rows below give T cell receptor beta chains drawn from one sample of a study of T-cell memory formation after mild COVID-19. In TCRdb, the 5' RACE reads were re-called with MiXCR into one record per CDR3 protein. The sample has approximately 82,000 distinct CDR3 sequences, 13% seen once; the top ten hold less than 45%. The sample consisted of PBMCs or a T cell subset sorted from them (not recorded which). These receptors all come from a man aged 18 to 30 who had mild COVID-19 (a few samples of this study predate the infection). Cell type and time point are not known. CDR3s leave out the opening cysteine and the closing phenylalanine or tryptophan. Each record gives: J gene, V gene, CDR3 protein.

>TRBJ1-1|TRBV27
ASFLTPNTEAF
>TRBJ2-6|TRBV4-2
ASSQAGSPSGANVLT
>TRBJ1-2|TRBV9
ASSVGQGMYGYT
>TRBJ2-1|TRBV9
ASSPGRGLTYNEQF
>TRBJ2-3|TRBV12-3/TRBV12-4
ASSWAPGLHTQY
>TRBJ2-6|TRBV12-3/TRBV12-4
ASRPKPGTGVSGANVLT
>TRBJ1-1|TRBV12-3/TRBV12-4
ASSFETGGENTEAF
>TRBJ2-5|TRBV29-1
SVDGLAGGFAETQY
>TRBJ1-2|TRBV12-3/TRBV12-4
ASSLWDRINYGYT
>TRBJ1-1|TRBV7-9
ASSFLWANTEAF
>TRBJ2-4|TRBV6-6
ASSSRGWSKNIQY